Described below is a single T cell receptor (beta chain) sequence and its context. The data were produced by immunoSEQ multiplex PCR, yet TCRdb's version contains in-frame clones alone and is incomplete. The top ten hold approximately 14% of the sample, which has about 140,000 clones, 85% to 95% seen once. This sample is drawn from a study of control samples from healthy donors and cancer patients. The CDR3 sequence is 14 residues long. Germline lookup yields CDR1 SGHAT and CDR2 FQNNGV. Germline trimming cut 6 bases from V and 5 bases from J; bases unmatched to any gene: 5. The TCR sequence derives from a man between 35 and 55 years old in good health. Sequenced: blood. The chain uses TRBV11-2 and TRBJ1-4; 8 positions agree with TRBD1. CDR3 nucleotide sequence: TGTGCCAGCAGGGGGACAGGAAAAAATGAAAAACTGTTTTTT. Encoded protein: CASRGTGKNEKLFF.